This T cell receptor beta chain derives from a study of blood T cell repertoires in COVID-19. Study-wide context: COVID-19 samples, acute and convalescent, were from the United States, Italy and Spain. Sources were T cells, B-cell-depleted T cells, or PBMCs; the material itself was cDNA or gDNA.

In the authors' methods: The authors estimated nucleated cell counts from reference gene primer amplification. This table comes from immunoSEQ multiplex PCR, and its TCRdb copy is limited to in-frame clones, with some not included. The DNA gave D and trimming, while V, J and clone size come from that table. The repertoire has 250,000 to 400,000 clones, about 90% of them found once; the top ten carry 2.9%. The J segment lost 0 bases and the V segment lost 6 bases, leaving 4 bases of the junction unmatched. This CDR3 comprises 15 residues. Per germline, CDR1 LNHDA and CDR2 SQIVND (reference sequence). The sequence derives from a woman in her twenties or thirties with COVID-19, enrolled during active disease. The specimen sequenced was peripheral blood. The chain joins TRBV19 to TRBJ1-3; 8 nucleotides align to TRBD1. CDR3 residues: CASRGTGDSGNTIYF. The CDR3 bases are TGTGCCAGTAGGGGGACAGGAGACTCTGGAAACACCATATATTTT.